The present TCR beta chain was sequenced within a study of T cell responses to AZD1222 COVID-19 vaccine (dated by TCRdb to the early 2020s). With regard to the full study: Because spike-specific TCR depth and breadth did not differ between the two schedules, AZD1222 recipients who got a second dose at roughly 4 weeks were pooled with those who got a second dose at roughly 12 weeks. A total of approximately 230 trial participants underwent TCR sequencing, of whom 207 received two doses of AZD1222 and about 25 received two doses of the MenACWY control vaccine. Trial participants were enrolled into age subgroups of 18-55, 56-69 and 70-plus years, which contained about 150, 27 and 61 TCR-sequenced participants, respectively. What the study reported, not specific to this receptor: No day 14 peak-response samples were available, so repertoires were characterized only after the peak T cell response. After two AZD1222 doses, both the breadth and the depth of spike-specific TCRs were significantly higher than at day 0 and than in MenACWY recipients. The 56-69-year group was small, and its depth increase did not reach significance, likely because of low power. The whole spike protein was spanned by vaccine-associated CD4 TCRs, and dominant responses were seen in regions 160-218 and 743-854. Conclusions about previously exposed vaccinees are limited because only five to seven AZD1222 recipients were SARS-CoV-2 seropositive at baseline. Reportedly, almost half of the unique spike-specific TCRs recognized epitopes lying outside the regions that are mutated in the B.1.351 and B.1.1.7 variants. Most participants were white British and females outnumbered males, and the authors suggested that clonal diversity may have been underestimated.

With respect to this clone: It lacks a known antigen. Base-call qualities are not available, and no considerably larger clone is one nucleotide away.

The time point label corresponds to: baseline before first vaccination. Vaccinee samples were obtained from the UK trials COV001 and COV002, which included a single-blind randomized controlled phase 2/3 trial of AZD1222 (ChAdOx1 nCoV-19) in healthy adults. Trial participant PBMC samples were collected at day 0 and day 28 after the second dose for TCRbeta chain sequencing. V was cut back by 4 bases and J by 15 bases, leaving a gap of 19 bases between them. CDR1 and CDR2, looked up from the germline V gene (reference sequence), are SEHNR and FQNEAQ. The CDR3 goes from the cysteine to the phenylalanine over 13 residues. Left in the record is the CDR3 DNA by itself, 39 bases read in frame from the first base. The CDR3 regions of human TCRbeta chains were analyzed by immunosequencing. The paper's processing steps were these. TCRs in the repertoires were compared against a reference library of SARS-CoV-2-specific TCRs that had been generated with the MIRA antigen-specificity platform. Breadth meant the fraction of unique TCRs that were SARS-CoV-2-associated, whereas depth meant the fraction of total T cells that were SARS-CoV-2-associated. Using the MIRA data, each spike-specific TCR was assigned both to the spike region to which the TCR was reactive and to a CD4 or CD8 class. Log10-transformed breadth and depth values were compared by one-way ANOVA with Sidak's multiple comparisons tests. TCRdb took over this immuneACCESS table, retaining in-frame rearrangements with V and J assigned. Such tables are incomplete; in checked studies, under half of the missing clones stem from an unresolved V gene, and the remainder is unexplained. The V and J calls and clone size come from that table; D and trimming were worked out from the DNA. The sample contains 150,000 or so clones, less than 90% of them found a single time. Around 3.2% of the sample rests with the top ten.

The sequence derives from an adult in good health. The V and J genes are TRBV7-9 and TRBJ2-1, and possibly TRBD2, on 6 matching bases. Source: peripheral blood, taken on day 0 of AZD1222 vaccination. The CDR3 amino acid sequence is: CASSSMNGGGTFF. At the DNA level, the sequence is TGTGCCAGCAGCTCGATGAACGGGGGTGGCACGTTCTTC.